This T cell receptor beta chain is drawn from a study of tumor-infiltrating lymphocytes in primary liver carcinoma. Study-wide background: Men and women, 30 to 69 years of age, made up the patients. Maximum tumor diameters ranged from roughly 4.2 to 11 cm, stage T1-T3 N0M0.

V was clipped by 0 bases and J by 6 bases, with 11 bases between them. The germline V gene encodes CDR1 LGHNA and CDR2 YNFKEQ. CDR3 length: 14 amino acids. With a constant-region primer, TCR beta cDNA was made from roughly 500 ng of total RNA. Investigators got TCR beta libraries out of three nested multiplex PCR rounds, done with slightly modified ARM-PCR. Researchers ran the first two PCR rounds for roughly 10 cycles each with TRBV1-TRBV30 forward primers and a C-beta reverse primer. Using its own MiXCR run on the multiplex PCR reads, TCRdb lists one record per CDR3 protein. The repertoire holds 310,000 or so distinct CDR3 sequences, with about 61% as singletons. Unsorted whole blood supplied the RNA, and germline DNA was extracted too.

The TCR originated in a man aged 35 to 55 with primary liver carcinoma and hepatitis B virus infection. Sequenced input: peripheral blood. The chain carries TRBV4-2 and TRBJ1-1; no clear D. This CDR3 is CASSQDRKVSEAFF. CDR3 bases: TGTGCCAGCAGCCAAGATAGAAAAGTTTCTGAAGCTTTCTTT.